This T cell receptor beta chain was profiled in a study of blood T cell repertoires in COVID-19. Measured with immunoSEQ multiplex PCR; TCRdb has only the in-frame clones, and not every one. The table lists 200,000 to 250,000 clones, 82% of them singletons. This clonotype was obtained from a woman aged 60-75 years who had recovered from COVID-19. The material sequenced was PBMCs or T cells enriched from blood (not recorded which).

The CDR3 sequence is CASSQGGGRNSPLHF. CDR3 DNA: TGCGCCAGCAGCCAAGGAGGGGGTCGAAATTCACCCCTCCACTTT. The V call is TRBV4-1, the J call TRBJ1-6; D might be TRBD1 (6 bases). Germline loops: CDR1 MGHRA, CDR2 YSYEKL. This CDR3 is built from 15 residues. Trimming stripped 1 base from V and 7 bases from J, with 11 bases between.